This T cell receptor beta chain comes out of a study of CD8+ T cells in alopecia areata. Study context: Treated patients swallowed 5 to 10 mg of oral tofacitinib twice daily. It was 6 to 18 months of tofacitinib, and then there were 6 months off drug.

It was cDNA, reverse transcribed from extracted RNA, that served as the sequencing template. The data were produced by immunoSEQ multiplex PCR, yet TCRdb's version contains in-frame clones alone and is incomplete. Of about 60,000 clones listed, 40% to 55% are singletons. This CDR3 has 14 amino acids. The ends lost 4 bases at V and 4 bases at J; junction bases unmatched: 6. CDR1 is SGHDT, CDR2 YYEEEE, per germline. Regarding the study as a whole: Scalp sequencing also captures normal skin's resident alphabeta T cells. For lesional scalp, especially alopecia totalis/universalis, clonality was higher than in normal scalp.

About this clone itself: Its antigen is unidentified.

Treatment of the sample: oral pan-JAK inhibitor, 5-10 mg twice daily. The sequence derives from a human donor with alopecia areata. The sequencing here drew on CD8+ T cells sorted from blood, taken at approximately week 36, from a patient treated with tofacitinib. J is TRBJ1-2 and V is TRBV5-6; 8 nucleotides line up with TRBD1. This CDR3 reads CASSDGQGSYGYTF. The CDR3 DNA reads TGTGCCAGCAGCGACGGACAGGGCAGCTATGGCTACACCTTC. Together with reference TRBV5-6 and TRBJ1-2, the CDR3 gives the full variable domain: DAGVTQSPTHLIKTRGQQVTLRCSPKSGHDTVSWYQQALGQGPQFIFQYYEEEERQRGNFPDRFSGHQFPNYSSELNVNALLLGDSALYLCASSDGQGSYGYTFGSGTRLTVV.